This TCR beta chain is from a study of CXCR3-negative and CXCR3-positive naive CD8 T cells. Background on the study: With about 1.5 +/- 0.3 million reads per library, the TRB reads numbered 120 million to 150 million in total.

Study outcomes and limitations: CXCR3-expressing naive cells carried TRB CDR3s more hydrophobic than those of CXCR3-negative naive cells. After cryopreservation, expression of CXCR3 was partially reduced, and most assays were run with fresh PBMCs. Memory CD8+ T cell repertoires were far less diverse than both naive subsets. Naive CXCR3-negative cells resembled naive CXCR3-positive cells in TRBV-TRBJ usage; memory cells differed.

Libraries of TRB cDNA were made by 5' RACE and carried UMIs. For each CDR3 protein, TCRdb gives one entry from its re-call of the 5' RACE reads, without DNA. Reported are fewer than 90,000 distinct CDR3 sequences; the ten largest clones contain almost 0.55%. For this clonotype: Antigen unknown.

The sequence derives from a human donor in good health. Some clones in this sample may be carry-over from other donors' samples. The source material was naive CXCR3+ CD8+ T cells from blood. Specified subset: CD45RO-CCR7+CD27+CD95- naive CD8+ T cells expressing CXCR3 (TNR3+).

CDR3 sequence reads: CASSEVRTSPYNEQFF. This sequence joins TRBV6-1 and TRBJ2-1; the TCRdb call, TRBD2, lacks DNA for checking. Germline CDR1 MNHNS, CDR2 SASEGT. This CDR3 region has 16 residues.